This T cell receptor (beta chain) came from a study of monozygotic twins with inflammatory bowel disease (dated by TCRdb to the late 2010s). The study in broad terms: The full study comprised 28 monozygotic twin pairs: nine German pairs (four IBD-concordant, five IBD-discordant) and 19 IBD-discordant Danish pairs. Within discordant pairs, disease-associated traits were sought mainly by comparing IBD patients with their genetically identical healthy co-twins. Each individual had, on average, about 151 000 unique TCRalpha sequences and 181 000 unique TCRbeta sequences available for analysis. The research as a whole found: No difference in repertoire similarity was observed between concordant and discordant twins, possibly owing to limited statistical power. TCRbeta repertoire diversity, by inverse Simpson index, was decreased in IBD patients compared with their healthy co-twins. Background noise and inter-individual variability may have been introduced into the repertoires by the differing immunosuppressive treatments among patients. The analysis was unable to tell apart different T cell subtypes. Compared with healthy twins, IBD patients shared fewer clonotypes with other individuals, and the difference was most pronounced in patients with signs of disease activity. No single strong signal or clonotype linked to IBD turned up in the results, so the idea that one exists was not supported.

From the germline V gene, CDR1 is SGDLS and CDR2 is YYNGEE. Its CDR3 holds 15 amino acids, cysteine through phenylalanine. There is no recorded DNA. Libraries were prepared through 5' RACE. Preparation of each TCR library used approximately 4,000 ng of total RNA. For each sample, cDNA synthesis was carried out in eight separate reactions using SMARTScribe reverse transcriptase. During cDNA synthesis, template switching introduced unique molecular identifiers that contained a 6-nucleotide sample barcode. Amplification of TCRalpha and TCRbeta cDNA involved two nested PCRs of 16 and 9 cycles, and each PCR was followed by bead purification. Before amplification, the cDNA was treated with uracil DNA-glycosylase and purified using the QIAquick PCR purification kit. The second PCR added Illumina TruSeq-compatible adapters along with sample-specific barcodes. Library quality and concentration were checked on TapeStation and Qubit, and libraries were pooled at 4.5 to 5.5 ng each. Pooled libraries were sequenced on an Illumina HiSeq2500 single-index Rapid Run with 2 x 100 bp reads and custom sequencing primers. The authors' analysis ran thus. MiGEC version 1.2.6 was used for UMI-based consensus assembly to correct PCR and sequencing errors. MiXCR version 2.1.1 handled V(D)J alignment, clonotype assembly and CDR3 extraction. Normalisation of gene usage, clonotype sharing and MAIT/NKT TCR abundance was achieved by analysing the top 1000, 10 000 and 20 000 clonotypes per sample. Diversity was computed as the inverse Simpson index with the vegan R package after downsampling to 27 000 UMIs. Paired Mann-Whitney U tests were applied to discordant twin pairs, and Benjamini-Hochberg correction was used for multiple testing. Through TCRdb reprocessing, the reads give one entry per CDR3 protein sequence; DNA is omitted. The V and J calls reflect TCRdb's pipeline rather than the authors' work. The sample table holds approximately 400,000 distinct CDR3 sequences. The ten largest clones add up to 2% to 2.5% of the sample.

From each donor, a roughly 2.5 ml peripheral blood sample was collected into PAXgene tubes and stored at -80 degrees C. Without any T cell sorting, total RNA was extracted from whole blood using the PAXgene blood miRNA kit on an automated QIAcube. Deep TCRalpha and TCRbeta repertoire profiling with unique molecular barcoding was performed on peripheral blood of monozygotic twin pairs concordant or discordant for inflammatory bowel disease. Smoking habits were recorded for all twin pairs, and individuals were classified as current, former or never smokers. Comment on this clonotype: Its antigen remains unidentified.

This sequence originates from a human donor with ulcerative colitis or Crohn's disease, or a healthy co-twin of an affected twin (not recorded which). The chain was built from TRBV9 and TRBJ2-5; TCRdb gives TRBD2 as the D gene, but with no DNA this cannot be confirmed. The sequencing input was blood. CDR3 sequence: CASKKREVPGETQYF.